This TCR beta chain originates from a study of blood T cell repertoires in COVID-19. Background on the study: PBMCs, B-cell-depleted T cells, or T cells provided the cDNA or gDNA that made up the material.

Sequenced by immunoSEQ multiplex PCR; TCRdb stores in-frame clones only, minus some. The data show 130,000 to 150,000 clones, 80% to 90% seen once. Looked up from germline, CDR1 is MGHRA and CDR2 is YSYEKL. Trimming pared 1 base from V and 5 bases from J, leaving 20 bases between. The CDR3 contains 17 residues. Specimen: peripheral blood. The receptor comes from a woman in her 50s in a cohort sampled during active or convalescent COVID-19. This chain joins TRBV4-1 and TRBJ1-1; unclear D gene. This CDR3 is CASSQGPLGVGVTEAFF. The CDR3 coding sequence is TGCGCCAGCAGCCAAGGTCCTCTCGGGGTCGGGGTGACTGAAGCTTTCTTT.